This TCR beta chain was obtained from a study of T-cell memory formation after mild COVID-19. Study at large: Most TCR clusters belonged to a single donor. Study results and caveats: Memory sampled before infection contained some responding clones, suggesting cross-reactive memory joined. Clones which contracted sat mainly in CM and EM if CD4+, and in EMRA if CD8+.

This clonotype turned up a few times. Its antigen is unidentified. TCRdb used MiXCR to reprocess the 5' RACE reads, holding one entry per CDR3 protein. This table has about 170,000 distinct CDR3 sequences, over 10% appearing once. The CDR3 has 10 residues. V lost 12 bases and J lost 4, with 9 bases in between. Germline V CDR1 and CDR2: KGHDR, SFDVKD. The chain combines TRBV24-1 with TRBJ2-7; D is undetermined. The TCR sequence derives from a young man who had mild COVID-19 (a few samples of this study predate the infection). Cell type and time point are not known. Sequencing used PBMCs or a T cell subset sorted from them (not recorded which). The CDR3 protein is CASMTYEQYV. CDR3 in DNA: TGTGCCTCAATGACATACGAGCAGTACGTC.